The clone carrying this TCR beta chain was observed many times. RNA transcripts were the template for amplifying TCR beta CDR3 regions. A set of HTBI primers served as the primers for a first-round RT-PCR of the TCR CDR3. Via MiXCR, TCRdb re-called the multiplex PCR reads, giving one row per CDR3 protein. The sample yields about 320,000 distinct CDR3 sequences, approximately 17% seen once. An absence of ophthalmopathy progression within 18 months meant stable Graves' hyperthyroidism. Newly diagnosed patients aged 18 to 65 had hyperthyroidism of under 2 months' duration. Exclusion of patients followed from uncontrolled infection, other autoimmune disease, pregnancy or lactation. This entry is derived from a study of T cells in Graves' hyperthyroidism and ophthalmopathy. This sequence was found in a man aged 25 to 40 with Graves' hyperthyroidism. Sequencing was performed on blood.

The CDR3 nucleotides read TGTGCCAGCAGTTTTTCCTCGACTAGCGCTGAAGATACGCAGTATTTT. It encodes CASSFSSTSAEDTQYF. The chain combines TRBV28 with TRBJ2-3; 8 bases are shared with TRBD2. The germline V gene encodes CDR1 MDHEN and CDR2 SYDVKM. V gave up 3 bases and J gave up 5 bases; unmatched junction bases: 10. This CDR3 is 16 amino acids long. The full variable domain, completed using reference TRBV28 and TRBJ2-3, is DVKVTQSSRYLVKRTGEKVFLECVQDMDHENMFWYRQDPGLGLRLIYFSYDVKMKEKGDIPEGYSVSREKKERFSLILESASTNQTSMYLCASSFSSTSAEDTQYFGPGTRLTVL.